The present T cell receptor (beta chain) was sequenced within a study of blood T cell repertoires in COVID-19. TCRdb keeps only in-frame clones here, not all; method: immunoSEQ multiplex PCR. The table shows 100,000 to 150,000 clones, with about 88% occurring only once. Germline V gene lookup returns CDR1 SGHTA and CDR2 FQGTGA. This CDR3 is built from 12 residues. The V end lost 5 bases, the J end lost 6 bases, and 7 bases lay between the germline ends. Sequencing was carried out using peripheral blood. J is TRBJ2-2 and V is TRBV7-3, with D uncertain. The TCR was taken from a woman older than 75 with acute or convalescent COVID-19. CDR3 in amino acids: CASSQAPGELFF. CDR3 nucleotide sequence: TGTGCCAGCAGCCAGGCCCCCGGGGAGCTGTTTTTT.